This paragraph reports one T cell receptor beta chain. Treatment defined: 19 received Ad26.COV2.S at low or high dose, single or two shots; 5 received placebo; per-sample allocation not given. All samples were drawn on day 63, counting from the first vaccine or placebo injection. Libraries were prepared by immunoSEQ multiplex PCR; TCRdb keeps only in-frame clonotypes and omits some of them. The repertoire includes about 390,000 clones, about 85% of them detected once, and 3.5% sits in the top ten. The data are from a study of Ad26.COV2.S vaccination and SARS-CoV-2 variants. This CDR3 has 13 amino acids. Germline V gene sequence: CDR1 MNHNS, CDR2 SASEGT. The V and J ends lost 6 bases and 4 bases, in that order; junction bases with no gene match: 4.

The V and J genes are TRBV6-1 and TRBJ1-1, with 8 bases aligning to TRBD1. The TCR comes from a person between 18 and 65 years old who received the Ad26.COV2.S COVID-19 vaccine or a placebo. The sample consisted of peripheral blood, taken in a trial of Ad26.COV2.S vaccine versus placebo. CDR3 bases: TGTGCCAGCAGGTATGACAGGGGCACTGAAGCTTTCTTT. Its translation is CASRYDRGTEAFF.